The entry that follows covers one T cell receptor (beta chain) sequence. The CDR3 contains 16 residues. TCRdb's table, derived via immunoSEQ multiplex PCR, lists solely in-frame clones and lacks some. The table has around 94,000 clones, 70% to 90% seen once. The data were obtained in a study of blood T cell repertoires in COVID-19. The TCR was taken from a man aged 50-59 years with acute or convalescent COVID-19. The chain employs TRBV21-1 and TRBJ2-2; the D segment call TRBD1 is taken from the table without a DNA check. TRBV21-1 is annotated as a pseudogene. The sample was peripheral blood. Here the CDR3 DNA reads TGTGCCAGCATTTGGGTTACAGGACAGGGCACCGGGGAGCTGTTTTTT. It yields the protein CASIWVTGQGTGELFF.